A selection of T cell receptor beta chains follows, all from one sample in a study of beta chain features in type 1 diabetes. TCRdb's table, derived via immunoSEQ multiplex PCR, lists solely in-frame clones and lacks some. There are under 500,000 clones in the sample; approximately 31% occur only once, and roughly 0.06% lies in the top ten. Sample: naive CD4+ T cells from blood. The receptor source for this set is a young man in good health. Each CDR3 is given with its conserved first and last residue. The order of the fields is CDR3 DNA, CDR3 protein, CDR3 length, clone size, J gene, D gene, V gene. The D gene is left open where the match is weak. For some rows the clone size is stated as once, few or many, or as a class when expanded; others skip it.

CDR3nt: TGCGCCACTACCGGGGGAATGGCTTCGGGTGAGCAGTTCTTC
CDR3aa: CATTGGMASGEQFF
len: 14
abundance: few
j_gene: TRBJ2-1
d_gene: NA
v_gene: TRBV10-2

CDR3nt: TGCAGTGCTGGTGTCCGGCAGCAGTACTTC
CDR3aa: CSAGVRQQYF
len: 10
abundance: few
j_gene: TRBJ2-7
d_gene: NA
v_gene: TRBV20-1

CDR3nt: TGCAGCGTTGAAGGGGGGACCTATGGCTACACCTTC
CDR3aa: CSVEGGTYGYTF
len: 12
abundance: few
j_gene: TRBJ1-2
d_gene: NA
v_gene: TRBV29-1

CDR3nt: TGTGCCAGCAGCGGGTTCCCGGGACAGGGGGACATTCAGTACTTC
CDR3aa: CASSGFPGQGDIQYF
len: 15
abundance: few
j_gene: TRBJ2-4
d_gene: TRBD1
v_gene: TRBV9

CDR3nt: TGCAGCGTAGGTTTAGGCACGGGGATGAACGAGCAGTACTTC
CDR3aa: CSVGLGTGMNEQYF
len: 14
abundance: NA
j_gene: TRBJ2-7
d_gene: NA
v_gene: TRBV29-1

CDR3nt: TGTGCCTGGGAACAGGGCTACGGTGAAGCTTTCTTT
CDR3aa: CAWEQGYGEAFF
len: 12
abundance: few
j_gene: TRBJ1-1
d_gene: NA
v_gene: TRBV30

CDR3nt: TGTGCCTGGCAGCGAATCTATGAAGCTTTCTTT
CDR3aa: CAWQRIYEAFF
len: 11
abundance: NA
j_gene: TRBJ1-1
d_gene: NA
v_gene: TRBV30

CDR3nt: TGTGCCGACGGGAGGAGCGAGACCCAGTACTTC
CDR3aa: CADGRSETQYF
len: 11
abundance: few
j_gene: TRBJ2-5
d_gene: TRBD2
v_gene: TRBV7-9

CDR3nt: TGTGCCAGCAGTTCGAGGACTAGCGGCTACAATGAGCAGTTCTTC
CDR3aa: CASSSRTSGYNEQFF
len: 15
abundance: NA
j_gene: TRBJ2-1
d_gene: TRBD2
v_gene: TRBV6-6

CDR3nt: TGCAGCGTTGGGGGACTAGCGGGAGAAGAGACCCAGTACTTC
CDR3aa: CSVGGLAGEETQYF
len: 14
abundance: few
j_gene: TRBJ2-5
d_gene: TRBD2
v_gene: TRBV29-1

CDR3nt: TGTGCCAGCAGTTCAGGGACACTAGGATTGAACACTGAAGCTTTCTTT
CDR3aa: CASSSGTLGLNTEAFF
len: 16
abundance: NA
j_gene: TRBJ1-1
d_gene: NA
v_gene: TRBV5-4

CDR3nt: TGTGCCAGCAGCTTAGGGCGGGAATCCTACAATGAGCAGTTCTTC
CDR3aa: CASSLGRESYNEQFF
len: 15
abundance: NA
j_gene: TRBJ2-1
d_gene: NA
v_gene: TRBV7-2

CDR3nt: TGCGCCAGCAGCTTAGAGACGGATACGCAGTATTTT
CDR3aa: CASSLETDTQYF
len: 12
abundance: NA
j_gene: TRBJ2-3
d_gene: NA
v_gene: TRBV5-1

CDR3nt: TGTGCCAGCAGCCTCGCGGGACAGACCTACGAGCAGTACTTC
CDR3aa: CASSLAGQTYEQYF
len: 14
abundance: NA
j_gene: TRBJ2-7
d_gene: NA
v_gene: TRBV7-8

CDR3nt: TGTGCCTGGAGGGGACAGTTAACAGATACGCAGTATTTT
CDR3aa: CAWRGQLTDTQYF
len: 13
abundance: NA
j_gene: TRBJ2-3
d_gene: TRBD1
v_gene: TRBV30

CDR3nt: TGCGCCAGCAGCTGGGACAGGGGGAACACTGAAGCTTTCTTT
CDR3aa: CASSWDRGNTEAFF
len: 14
abundance: few
j_gene: TRBJ1-1
d_gene: TRBD1
v_gene: TRBV5-1